This entry describes one T cell receptor beta chain. Trimming removed 3 bases from V and 2 bases from J; junction bases left unmatched: 5. This CDR3 is 16 amino acids long. Germline-derived CDR1 and CDR2 are KGHSH and LQKENI. The entry originates in a study of blood T cell repertoires in COVID-19. Across the whole study: Sites across the United States, Italy and Spain contributed samples from acute and convalescent COVID-19. The cDNA or gDNA used as material had been derived from T cells, B-cell-depleted T cells, or PBMCs.

Authors' processing steps: The assay estimated nucleated cells by amplifying reference gene primers. The repertoire was sequenced with immunoSEQ multiplex PCR; TCRdb's copy has only in-frame clones and lacks some. V, J and clone size reflect that table, while D and trimming were determined from the DNA. The sample yields fewer than 250,000 clones, 84% seen once. This TCR was recovered from a woman older than 75 with COVID-19, enrolled during active disease. This chain uses TRBV18 with TRBJ2-3; 10 bases line up with TRBD2. Sequencing was carried out using peripheral blood. The CDR3 spells CASSPRTSGPTDTQYF. The CDR3 bases are TGTGCCAGCTCACCCCGGACTAGCGGCCCCACAGATACGCAGTATTTT. The variable domain in full, with the rest retrieved from reference TRBV18 and TRBJ2-3, is NAGVMQNPRHLVRRRGQEARLRCSPMKGHSHVYWYRQLPEEGLKFMVYLQKENIIDESGMPKERFSAEFPKEGPSILRIQQVVRGDSAAYFCASSPRTSGPTDTQYFGPGTRLTVL.